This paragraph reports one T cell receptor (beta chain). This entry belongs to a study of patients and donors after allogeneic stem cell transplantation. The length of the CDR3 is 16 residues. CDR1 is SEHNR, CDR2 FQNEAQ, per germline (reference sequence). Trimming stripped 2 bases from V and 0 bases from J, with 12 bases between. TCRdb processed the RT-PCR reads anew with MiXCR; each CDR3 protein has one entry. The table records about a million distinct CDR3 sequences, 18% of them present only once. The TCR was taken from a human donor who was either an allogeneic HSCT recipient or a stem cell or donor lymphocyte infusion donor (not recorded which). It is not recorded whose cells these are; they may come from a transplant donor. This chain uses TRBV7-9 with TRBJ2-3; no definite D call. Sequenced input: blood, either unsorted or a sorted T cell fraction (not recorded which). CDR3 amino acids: CASSLSGRTSTDTQYF. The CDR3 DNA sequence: TGTGCCAGCAGCTTAAGTGGCAGAACTAGCACAGATACGCAGTATTTT.